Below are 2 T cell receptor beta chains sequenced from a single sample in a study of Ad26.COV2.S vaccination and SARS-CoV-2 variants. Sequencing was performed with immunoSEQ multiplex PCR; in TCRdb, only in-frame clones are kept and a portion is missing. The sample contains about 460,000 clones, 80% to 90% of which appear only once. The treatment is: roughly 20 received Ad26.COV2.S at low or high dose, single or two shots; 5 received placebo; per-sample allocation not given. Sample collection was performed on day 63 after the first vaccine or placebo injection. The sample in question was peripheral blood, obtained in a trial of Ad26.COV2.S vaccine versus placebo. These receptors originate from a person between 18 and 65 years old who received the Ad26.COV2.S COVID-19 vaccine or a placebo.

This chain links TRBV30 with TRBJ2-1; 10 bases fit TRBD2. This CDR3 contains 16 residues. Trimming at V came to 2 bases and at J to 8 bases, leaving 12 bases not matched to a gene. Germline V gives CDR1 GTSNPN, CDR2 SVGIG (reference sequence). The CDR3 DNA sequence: TGTGCCTGGAGTATAAAGTCTAGCGGGAGTTGGGATGAGCAGTTCTTC. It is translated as CAWSIKSSGSWDEQFF.

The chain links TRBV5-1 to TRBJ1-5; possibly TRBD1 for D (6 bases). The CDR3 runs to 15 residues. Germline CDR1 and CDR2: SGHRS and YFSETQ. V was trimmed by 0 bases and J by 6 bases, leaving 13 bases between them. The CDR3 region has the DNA TGCGCCAGCAGCTTGGATCAGGGCAGGGGTCAGCCCCAGCATTTT. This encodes CASSLDQGRGQPQHF.